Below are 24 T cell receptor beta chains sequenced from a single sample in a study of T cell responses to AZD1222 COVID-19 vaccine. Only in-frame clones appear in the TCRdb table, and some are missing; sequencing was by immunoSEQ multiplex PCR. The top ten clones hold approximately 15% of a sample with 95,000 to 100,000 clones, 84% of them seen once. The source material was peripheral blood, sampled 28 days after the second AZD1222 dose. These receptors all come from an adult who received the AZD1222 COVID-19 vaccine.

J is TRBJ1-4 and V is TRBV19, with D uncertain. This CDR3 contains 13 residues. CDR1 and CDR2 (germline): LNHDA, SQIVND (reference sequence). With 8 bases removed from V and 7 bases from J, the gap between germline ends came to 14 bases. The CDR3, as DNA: TGTGCCAGTCATCGCGGACGGAGTGAAAAACTGTTTTTT. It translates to CASHRGRSEKLFF.

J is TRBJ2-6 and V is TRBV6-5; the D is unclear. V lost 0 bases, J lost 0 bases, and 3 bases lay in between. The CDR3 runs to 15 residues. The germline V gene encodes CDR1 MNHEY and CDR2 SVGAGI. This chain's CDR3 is CASSYSGSGANVLTF. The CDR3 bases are TGTGCCAGCAGTTACTCAGGCTCTGGGGCCAACGTCCTGACTTTC.

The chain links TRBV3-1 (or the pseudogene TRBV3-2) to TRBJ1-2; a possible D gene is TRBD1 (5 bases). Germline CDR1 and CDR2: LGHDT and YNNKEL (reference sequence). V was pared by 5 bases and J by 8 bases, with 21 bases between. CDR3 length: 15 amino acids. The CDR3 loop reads CASSETAGTFGGYTF. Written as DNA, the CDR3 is TGTGCCAGCAGCGAGACGGCAGGGACCTTTGGAGGCTACACCTTC.

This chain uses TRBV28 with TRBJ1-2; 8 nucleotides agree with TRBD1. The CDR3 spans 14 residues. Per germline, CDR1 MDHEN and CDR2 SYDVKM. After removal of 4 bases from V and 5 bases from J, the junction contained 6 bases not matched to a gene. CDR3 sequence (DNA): TGTGCCAGCAGTTGGGACAGGAGGGGTTATGGCTACACCTTC. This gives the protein CASSWDRRGYGYTF.

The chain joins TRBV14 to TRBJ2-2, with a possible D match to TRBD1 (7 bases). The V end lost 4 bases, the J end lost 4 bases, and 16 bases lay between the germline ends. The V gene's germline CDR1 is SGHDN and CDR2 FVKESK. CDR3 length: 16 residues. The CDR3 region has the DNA TGTGCCAGCAGCCCCCTCAGGGGGGCGATCACCGGGGAGCTGTTTTTT. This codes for CASSPLRGAITGELFF.

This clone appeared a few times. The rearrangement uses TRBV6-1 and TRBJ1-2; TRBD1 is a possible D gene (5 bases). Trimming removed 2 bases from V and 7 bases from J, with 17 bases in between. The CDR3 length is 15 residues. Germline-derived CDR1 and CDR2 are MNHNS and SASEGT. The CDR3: CASSEPYAREFGYTF. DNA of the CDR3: TGTGCCAGCAGTGAACCTTACGCCAGGGAATTTGGCTACACCTTC.

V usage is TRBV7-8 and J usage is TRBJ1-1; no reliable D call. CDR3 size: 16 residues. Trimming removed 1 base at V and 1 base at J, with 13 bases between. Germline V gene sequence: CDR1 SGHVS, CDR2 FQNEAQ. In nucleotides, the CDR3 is TGTGCCAGCAGCTTAGTTTCGCGGCCAGCGAACACTGAAGCTTTCTTT. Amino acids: CASSLVSRPANTEAFF. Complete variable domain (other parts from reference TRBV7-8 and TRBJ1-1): GAGVSQSPRYKVAKRGQDVALRCDPISGHVSLFWYQQALGQGPEFLTYFQNEAQLDKSGLPSDRFFAERPEGSVSTLKIQRTQQEDSAVYLCASSLVSRPANTEAFFGQGTRLTVV.

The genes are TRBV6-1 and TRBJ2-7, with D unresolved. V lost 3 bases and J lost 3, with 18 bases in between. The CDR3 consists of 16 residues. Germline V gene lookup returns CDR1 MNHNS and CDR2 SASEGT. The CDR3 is CASSDPLTYPSYEQYF. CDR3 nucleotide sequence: TGTGCCAGCAGTGATCCCCTGACTTACCCGAGCTACGAGCAGTACTTC.

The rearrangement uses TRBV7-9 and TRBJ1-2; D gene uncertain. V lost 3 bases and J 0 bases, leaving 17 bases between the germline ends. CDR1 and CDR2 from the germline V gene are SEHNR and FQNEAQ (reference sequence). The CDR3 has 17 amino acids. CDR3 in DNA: TGTGCCAGCAGCTTCCCAGGCCTCCGTTCAGCTAACTATGGCTACACCTTC. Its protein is CASSFPGLRSANYGYTF.

In DNA, the CDR3 is TGCGCCAGCAGTTTTGGACAGGGGGCGTCTTATAACACTGAAGCTTTCTTT. It translates to CASSFGQGASYNTEAFF. The chain has TRBV5-1 and TRBJ1-1; 11 bases fit TRBD1. Trimming cost V 5 bases and J 2 bases; bases outside gene matches: 11. Germline values: CDR1 SGHRS, CDR2 YFSETQ. The CDR3 contains 17 residues.

CDR3 sequence reads: CASSIGDSYGYTF. The CDR3 DNA is TGTGCCAGTAGTATTGGGGACAGCTATGGCTACACCTTC. This sequence joins TRBV19 and TRBJ1-2, with 7 bases that match TRBD1. Germline V CDR1 and CDR2: LNHDA, SQIVND (reference sequence). The junction had 2 bases not matched to a gene; V was cut back by 3 bases and J by 4 bases. The CDR3 runs to 13 residues.

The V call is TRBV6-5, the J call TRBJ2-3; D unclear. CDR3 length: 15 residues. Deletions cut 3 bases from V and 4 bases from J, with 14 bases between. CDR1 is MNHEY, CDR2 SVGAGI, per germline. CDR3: CASSYVGVGSDTQYF. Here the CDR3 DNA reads TGTGCCAGCAGTTATGTCGGAGTAGGTTCAGATACGCAGTATTTT.

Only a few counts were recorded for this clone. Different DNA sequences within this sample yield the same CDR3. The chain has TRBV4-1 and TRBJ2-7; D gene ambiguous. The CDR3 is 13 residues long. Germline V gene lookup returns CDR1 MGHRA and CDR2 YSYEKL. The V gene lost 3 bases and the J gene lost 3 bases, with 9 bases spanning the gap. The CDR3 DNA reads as TGCGCCAGCAGCCACGATCGAGACTACGAGCAGTACTTC. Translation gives CASSHDRDYEQYF.

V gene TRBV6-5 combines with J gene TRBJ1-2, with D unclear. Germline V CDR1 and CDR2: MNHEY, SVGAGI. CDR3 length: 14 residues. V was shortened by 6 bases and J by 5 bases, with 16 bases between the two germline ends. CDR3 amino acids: CASSVVSLGYGYTF. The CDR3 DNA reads TGTGCCAGCAGCGTGGTCAGTTTGGGGTATGGCTACACCTTC.

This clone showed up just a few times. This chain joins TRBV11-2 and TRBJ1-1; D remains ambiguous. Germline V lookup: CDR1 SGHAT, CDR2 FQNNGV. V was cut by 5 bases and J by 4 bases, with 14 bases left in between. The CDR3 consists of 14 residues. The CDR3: CASSPRAQRTEAFF. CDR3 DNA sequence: TGTGCCAGCAGCCCCCGGGCCCAGCGCACTGAAGCTTTCTTT. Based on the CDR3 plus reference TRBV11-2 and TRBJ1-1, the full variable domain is EAGVAQSPRYKIIEKRQSVAFWCNPISGHATLYWYQQILGQGPKLLIQFQNNGVVDDSQLPKDRFSAERLKGVDSTLKIQPAKLEDSAVYLCASSPRAQRTEAFFGQGTRLTVV.

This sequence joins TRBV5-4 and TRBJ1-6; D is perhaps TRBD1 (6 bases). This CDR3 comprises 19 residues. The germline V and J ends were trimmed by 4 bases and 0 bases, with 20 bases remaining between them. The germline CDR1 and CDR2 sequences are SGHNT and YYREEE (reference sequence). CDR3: CASSEGGGTSSSYNSPLHF. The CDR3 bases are TGTGCCAGCAGCGAAGGGGGGGGGACTAGTAGCTCCTATAATTCACCCCTCCACTTT.

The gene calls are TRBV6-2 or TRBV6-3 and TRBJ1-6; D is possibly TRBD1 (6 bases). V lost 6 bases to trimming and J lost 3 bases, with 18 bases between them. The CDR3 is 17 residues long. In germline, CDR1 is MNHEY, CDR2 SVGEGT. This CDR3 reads CASSPRGGAHYNSPLHF. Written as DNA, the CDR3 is TGTGCCAGCAGCCCTAGAGGGGGGGCCCACTATAATTCACCCCTCCACTTT.

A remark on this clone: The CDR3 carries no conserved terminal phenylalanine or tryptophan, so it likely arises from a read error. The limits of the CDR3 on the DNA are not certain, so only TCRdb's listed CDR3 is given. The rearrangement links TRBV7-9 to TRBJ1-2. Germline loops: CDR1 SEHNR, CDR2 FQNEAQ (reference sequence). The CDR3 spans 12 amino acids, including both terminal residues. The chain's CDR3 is CASSLGPTEGSL.

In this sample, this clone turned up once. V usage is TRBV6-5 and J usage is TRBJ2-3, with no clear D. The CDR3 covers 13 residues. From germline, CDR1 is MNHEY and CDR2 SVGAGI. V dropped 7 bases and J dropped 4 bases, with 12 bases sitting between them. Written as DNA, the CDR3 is TGTGCCAGCACACGGACCCATGCAGATACGCAGTATTTT. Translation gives CASTRTHADTQYF.

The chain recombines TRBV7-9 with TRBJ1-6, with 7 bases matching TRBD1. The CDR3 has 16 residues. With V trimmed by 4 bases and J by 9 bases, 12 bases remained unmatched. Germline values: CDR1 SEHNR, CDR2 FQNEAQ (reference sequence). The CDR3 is CASSSLGQAGSSPLHF. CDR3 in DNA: TGTGCCAGCAGCTCCCTCGGACAGGCGGGGAGTTCACCCCTCCACTTT.

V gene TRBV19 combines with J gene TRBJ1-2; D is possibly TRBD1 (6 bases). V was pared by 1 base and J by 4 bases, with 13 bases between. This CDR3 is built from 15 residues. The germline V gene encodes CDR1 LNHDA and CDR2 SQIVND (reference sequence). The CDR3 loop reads CASSIVRGAGYGYTF. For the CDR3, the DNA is TGTGCCAGTAGTATAGTACGGGGGGCTGGCTATGGCTACACCTTC.

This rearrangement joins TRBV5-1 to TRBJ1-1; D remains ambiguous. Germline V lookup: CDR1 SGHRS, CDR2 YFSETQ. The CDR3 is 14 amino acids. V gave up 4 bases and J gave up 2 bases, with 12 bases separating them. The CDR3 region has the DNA TGCGCCAGCAGCCCGGACGGAGAAAACACTGAAGCTTTCTTT. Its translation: CASSPDGENTEAFF.

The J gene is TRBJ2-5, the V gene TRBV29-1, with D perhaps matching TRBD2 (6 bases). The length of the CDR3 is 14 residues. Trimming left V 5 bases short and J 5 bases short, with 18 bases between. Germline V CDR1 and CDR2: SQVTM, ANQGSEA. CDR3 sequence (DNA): TGCAGCGTTTCCGGGAGAATAAACGGGGAGACCCAGTACTTC. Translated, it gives CSVSGRINGETQYF.

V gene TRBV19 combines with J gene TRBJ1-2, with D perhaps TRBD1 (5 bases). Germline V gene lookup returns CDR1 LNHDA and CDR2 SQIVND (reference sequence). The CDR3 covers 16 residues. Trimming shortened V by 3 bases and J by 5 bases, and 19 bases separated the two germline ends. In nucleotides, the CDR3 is TGTGCCAGTAGTATCCAGGGCGGCTCGGTCTCATATGGCTACACCTTC. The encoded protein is CASSIQGGSVSYGYTF.